This T cell receptor (beta chain) emerged from a study of shared clonotypes between healthy human individuals. The CDR3 contains 19 residues. Assay: immunoSEQ multiplex PCR; the TCRdb copy retains only in-frame clones and omits some. This sample has 190,000 or so clones, with 65% to 70% found just once. Study outcomes and limitations: Four donors held about 5% of naive CD4 clonotypes in common.

Details on this clone: What it binds is not known.

V and J are TRBV1 and TRBJ2-7; TRBD2, as called in the table, went unchecked against the DNA. TRBV1 is designated a pseudogene. This receptor was taken from a man aged 30 to 39 in good health. The sequenced sample was memory CD4+ T cells sorted from blood. Subset described: CD45RA-negative fraction. The CDR3 sequence: CTSSPPAPLTSGSSYEQYF. CDR3 in DNA: TGCACCAGCAGCCCCCCCGCCCCCCTAACTAGCGGCAGCTCCTACGAGCAGTACTTC.